In this sample, the clone carrying this TCR beta chain turned up a few times. Its antigen is still unknown. The PCR used 60 V beta and 13 J beta primers. The table came from immunoSEQ multiplex PCR; TCRdb's copy has only in-frame clones and leaves some out. The profile covers around 100,000 clones, with roughly 79% appearing a single time and over 9.5% taken by the ten largest. This record belongs to a study of glioma-infiltrating T cells after dendritic cell vaccination. The study's findings and limits: Estimated pretreatment TIL content predicted outcome after dendritic cell vaccination.

Isocitrate dehydrogenase mutation was absent in all glioblastoma patients. V was cut by 5 bases and J by 2 bases, with 19 bases left in between. In germline, CDR1 is SGHAT, CDR2 FQNNGV. There are 16 residues in the CDR3. The sample was blood, taken before dendritic cell vaccination. V gene TRBV11-2 combines with J gene TRBJ2-7; D is unresolved. This sequence was found in a human donor with glioblastoma. The CDR3 bases are TGTGCCAGCAGCCAAGAAAGGAGTGGCAGTGCCTACGAGCAGTACTTC. Its translation: CASSQERSGSAYEQYF.